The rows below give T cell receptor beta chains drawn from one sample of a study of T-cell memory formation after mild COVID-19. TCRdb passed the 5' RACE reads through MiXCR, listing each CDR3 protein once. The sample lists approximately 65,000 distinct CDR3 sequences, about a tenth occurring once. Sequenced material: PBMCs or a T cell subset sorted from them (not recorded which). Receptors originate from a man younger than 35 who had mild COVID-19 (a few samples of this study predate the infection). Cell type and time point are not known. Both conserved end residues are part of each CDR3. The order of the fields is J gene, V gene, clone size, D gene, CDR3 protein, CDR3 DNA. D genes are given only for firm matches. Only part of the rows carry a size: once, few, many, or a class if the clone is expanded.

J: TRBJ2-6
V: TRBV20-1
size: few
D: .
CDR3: CSASNRPLLRAGANVLTF
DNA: TGCAGTGCTTCCAATAGACCCCTCTTGAGAGCTGGGGCCAACGTCCTGACTTTC

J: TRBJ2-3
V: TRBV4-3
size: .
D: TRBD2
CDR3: CASSQGWTSGGADTQYF
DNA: TGCGCCAGCAGCCAAGGCTGGACTAGCGGGGGCGCAGATACGCAGTATTTT

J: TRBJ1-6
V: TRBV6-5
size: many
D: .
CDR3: CASRPLGADSPLHF
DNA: TGTGCCAGCAGGCCTTTGGGGGCGGATTCACCCCTCCACTTT

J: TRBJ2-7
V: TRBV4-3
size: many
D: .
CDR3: CASSRGHGDRSYEQYF
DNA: TGCGCCAGCAGCCGCGGACACGGGGACCGCTCCTACGAGCAGTACTTC

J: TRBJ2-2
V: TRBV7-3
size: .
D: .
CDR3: CASSLRGQLNTGELFF
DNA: TGTGCCAGCAGCTTAAGAGGACAGCTGAACACCGGGGAGCTGTTTTTT

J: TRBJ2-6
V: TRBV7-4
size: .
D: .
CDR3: CARLPTGTAYSGANVLTF
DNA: TGTGCCAGGCTCCCAACCGGGACTGCCTACTCTGGGGCCAACGTCCTGACTTTC

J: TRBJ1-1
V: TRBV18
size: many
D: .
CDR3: CASSPFKGTEAFF
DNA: TGTGCCAGCTCACCATTTAAGGGCACTGAAGCTTTCTTT

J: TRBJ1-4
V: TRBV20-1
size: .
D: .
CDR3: CSAEKPGTSDEKLFF
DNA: TGCAGTGCCGAAAAACCCGGGACATCGGATGAAAAACTGTTTTTT

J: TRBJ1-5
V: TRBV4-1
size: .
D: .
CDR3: CASSRKHTGNQPQHF
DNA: TGCGCCAGCAGTCGCAAGCACACGGGCAATCAGCCCCAGCATTTT

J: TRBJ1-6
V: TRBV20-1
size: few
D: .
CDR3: CSARVGIGSPLHF
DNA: TGCAGTGCTAGAGTGGGGATCGGTTCACCCCTCCACTTT

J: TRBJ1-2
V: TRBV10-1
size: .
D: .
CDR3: CATSPTVNYGYTF
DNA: TGCGCCACCTCCCCGACGGTTAACTATGGCTACACCTTC